The next 15 T cell receptor beta chains were all read from a single sample in a study of blood T cells in healthy people across ages (dated by TCRdb to between 2014 and 2017). The library was obtained by 5' RACE. A second PCR of roughly 6 to 12 cycles was performed with a sample-barcoded 5' primer and a J-beta primer mix. Using fastp at Q25 and MiXCR, TCRdb reprocessed the public reads and kept productive beta chains. Entries are consolidated by CDR3 protein sequence, retaining the most common genes and DNA. In all, the sample holds around 1,900,000 distinct CDR3 sequences, and 30% to 40% of those were seen once. 23% of the sample comes from the top ten. Sequenced sample: blood. Receptors were obtained from a human donor in good health.

V usage is TRBV7-2 and J usage is TRBJ1-4; D is possibly TRBD1 (6 bases). Germline V gene sequence: CDR1 SGHTA, CDR2 FQGNSA. Trimming took 4 bases from V and 3 from J, leaving 9 bases between them. The length of the CDR3 is 14 residues. CDR3 sequence reads: CASSSGHSNEKLFF. CDR3 nucleotides: TGTGCCAGCAGCTCGGGACACTCTAATGAAAAACTGTTTTTT.

This chain links TRBV2 with TRBJ2-1, with 11 bases aligning to TRBD2. The J call may be faulty, since TRBJ2-7 better matches the DNA end. Germline loops: CDR1 SNHLY, CDR2 FYNNEI. The length of the CDR3 is 18 residues. The CDR3 coding sequence is TGTGCCAGCGGTGGGCTAGCGGGGGGCTTGAGCTCCTACAATGAGCAGTACTTC. This sequence encodes CASGGLAGGLSSYNEQYF.

This clonotype occurred a few times. The J gene is TRBJ2-5, the V gene TRBV7-2, with 8 bases lining up with TRBD2. Germline V CDR1 and CDR2: SGHTA, FQGNSA. CDR3 length: 16 amino acids. With 5 bases clipped from V and 2 bases from J, the junction kept 10 bases outside the gene matches. In DNA, the CDR3 is TGTGCCAGCAGCGCCAACCTAGCGGGTCTGCAAGAGACCCAGTACTTC. Protein: CASSANLAGLQETQYF.

This clonotype was seen a handful of times. The chain recombines TRBV11-2 with TRBJ1-1; weak D call: TRBD1 (5 bases). This CDR3 is built from 12 residues. The ends were cut back, 8 bases at V and 1 base at J, with 8 bases in the middle. The V gene's germline CDR1 is SGHAT and CDR2 FQNNGV. The CDR3: CASGGGNTEAFF. CDR3 DNA: TGTGCCAGCGGCGGGGGGAACACTGAAGCTTTCTTT.

Comments on this clonotype: The junction shows a germline mismatch at one end, possibly a read error. The chain recombines TRBV29-1 with TRBJ2-7; TRBD1 aligns across 8 bases. CDR1 and CDR2 from the germline V gene are SQVTM and ANQGSEA. CDR3 size: 16 residues. In DNA form, the CDR3 reads TGCGGCGTGGTAGGACAGGGTGGTAGTGTCTCCTACGAGCAGTACTTC. This codes for CGVVGQGGSVSYEQYF.

The chain joins TRBV29-1 to TRBJ1-1; D remains unclear. The CDR3 is 11 amino acids. V shed 7 bases and J shed 3 bases, with 9 bases lying between them. The germline V gene has CDR1 SQVTM and CDR2 ANQGSEA. This CDR3 reads CSATGDTEAFF. DNA for the CDR3: TGCAGCGCAACCGGGGACACTGAAGCTTTCTTT.

V gene TRBV7-2 combines with J gene TRBJ1-2, with 7 bases identical to TRBD1. The J segment lost 2 bases and the V segment lost 5 bases, leaving 8 bases of the junction unmatched. This CDR3 has 15 residues. The germline CDR1 and CDR2 sequences are SGHTA and FQGNSA. In DNA form, the CDR3 reads TGTGCCAGCAGCCGAATACAGGGGACAAACTATGGCTACACCTTC. Amino acids: CASSRIQGTNYGYTF.

This clonotype was recorded a few times. The chain employs TRBV2 and TRBJ1-1; D may be TRBD1 (5 bases). CDR1 SNHLY and CDR2 FYNNEI come from the germline V gene. Deletions cut 7 bases from V and 4 bases from J, with 13 bases between. The CDR3 length is 13 residues. The CDR3 sequence is CASNVGEGTEAFF. DNA of the CDR3: TGTGCCAGCAATGTAGGGGAAGGCACTGAAGCTTTCTTT.

CDR3 amino acids: CASSLEDLGSEAFF. The CDR3 region has the DNA TGCGCCAGCAGCTTGGAAGATCTGGGTTCTGAAGCTTTCTTT. The chain links TRBV5-1 to TRBJ1-1; D gene unclear. CDR3 length: 14 residues. V was cut by 0 bases and J by 6 bases, with 12 bases left in between. Germline V gives CDR1 SGHRS, CDR2 YFSETQ.

The chain couples TRBV11-3 to TRBJ2-2; D uncertain. Germline V gene sequence: CDR1 SGHNT, CDR2 YENEEA. With 0 bases removed from V and 6 bases from J, the gap between germline ends came to 2 bases. This CDR3 comprises 12 residues. CDR3 coding DNA: TGTGCCAGCAGCTTAGATGCCGGGGAGCTGTTTTTT. Translated: CASSLDAGELFF.

The DNA of the CDR3 is TGTGCCAGCAGTTCCACAGGGGACCTCATCAACGAGCAGTACTTC. Residues: CASSSTGDLINEQYF. The rearrangement joins TRBV28 to TRBJ2-7; 7 positions agree with TRBD1. This CDR3 region has 15 residues. Germline CDR1 reads MDHEN; CDR2 reads SYDVKM. V lost 4 bases and J lost 5; bases outside the gene matches: 11.

Many counts were recorded for this clonotype. An end of the junction does not agree with germline; a read error may underlie this. The CDR3 reads CASSFSSNYGYTF. CDR3 nucleotide sequence: TGTGCCAGCAGCTTTAGCTCTAACTATGGCTACACCTTC. V and J are TRBV5-1 and TRBJ1-2; D gene uncertain. This CDR3 contains 13 residues. CDR1 SGHRS and CDR2 YFSETQ come from the germline V gene.

Note on this clonotype: One base away lies a much larger clone, so this may be a sequencing read error. The chain carries TRBV7-9 and TRBJ1-2, with D unresolved. The germline gives CDR1 SEHNR, CDR2 FQNEAQ (reference sequence). Trimming cost V 5 bases and J 4 bases, with 17 bases left between them. The CDR3 runs to 15 residues. The CDR3 is CASSLFARTPYGYTF. The CDR3 DNA reads TGTGCCAGCAGCCTTTTCGCCCGAACCCCCTATGGCTACACCTTC.

This clonotype was counted a few times. The rearrangement joins TRBV4-2 to TRBJ2-1, with D perhaps matching TRBD1 or TRBD2 (6 bases each). The CDR3 contains 15 residues. Germline CDR1 and CDR2: LGHNA and YNFKEQ. Between the trimmed V and J ends, which lost 0 bases and 10 bases, there was a span of 16 bases. The CDR3 loop is CASSQDLSGAIEQFF. The CDR3 nucleotides read TGTGCCAGCAGCCAAGATTTATCGGGGGCCATAGAGCAGTTCTTC.

The chain has TRBV6-1 and TRBJ1-2; TRBD1 matches at 7 bases. J was trimmed by 6 bases and V by 9 bases; bases with no gene match: 7. Germline values: CDR1 MNHNS, CDR2 SASEGT. The CDR3 runs to 12 residues. CDR3 bases: TGTGCCAGTACGACAGGGCTTCATGGCTACACCTTC. Its translation is CASTTGLHGYTF.